This T cell receptor beta chain was identified in a study of cytomegalovirus exposure and HLA in healthy donors. The CDR3 has 15 residues. Germline CDR1 reads MNHEY; CDR2 reads SVGAGI. V trimming: 6 bases; J trimming: 6 bases; junction bases outside the gene matches: 10. This clone was recorded only once. Its antigen is unidentified. Measured with immunoSEQ multiplex PCR; TCRdb has only the in-frame clones, and not every one. The data contain around 150,000 clones, about 80% of them singletons. Notes on the study in general: Listed as cytomegalovirus-associated were 150 or so TCR beta chains.

The source of this sequence is a man aged 25-45 years in good health and CMV-seropositive. Material: PBMCs. The chain is built from TRBV6-5 and TRBJ2-3, with 9 bases that match TRBD2. DNA of the CDR3: TGTGCCAGCAGACTAGCGGGCCCAGCCGGGGATACGCAGTATTTT. Protein product: CASRLAGPAGDTQYF.